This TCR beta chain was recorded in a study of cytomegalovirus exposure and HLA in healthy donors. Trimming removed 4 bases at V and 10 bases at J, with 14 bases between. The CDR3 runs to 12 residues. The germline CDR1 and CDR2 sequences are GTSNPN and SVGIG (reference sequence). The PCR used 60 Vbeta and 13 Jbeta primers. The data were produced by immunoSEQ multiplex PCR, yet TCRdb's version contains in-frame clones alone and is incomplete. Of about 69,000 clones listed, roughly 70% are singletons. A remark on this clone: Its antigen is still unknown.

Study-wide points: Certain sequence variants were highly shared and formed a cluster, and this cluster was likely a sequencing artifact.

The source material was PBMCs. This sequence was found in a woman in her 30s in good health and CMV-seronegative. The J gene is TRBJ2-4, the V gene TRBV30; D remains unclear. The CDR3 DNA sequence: TGTGCCTGGACCAAGGATCGAGGAATTCAGTACTTC. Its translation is CAWTKDRGIQYF. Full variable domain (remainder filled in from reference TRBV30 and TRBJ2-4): SQTIHQWPATLVQPVGSPLSLECTVEGTSNPNLYWYRQAAGRGLQLLFYSVGIGQISSEVPQNLSASRPQDRQFILSSKKLLLSDSGFYLCAWTKDRGIQYFGAGTRLSVL.